One sample yielded the 5 T cell receptor beta chains listed below, sequenced in a study of blood T cell repertoires in COVID-19. The assay was immunoSEQ multiplex PCR, and TCRdb's table has in-frame clones only and misses some. Of about 270,000 clones listed, about 87% are singletons. The material sequenced was peripheral blood. The receptors were sampled from a woman in her forties or fifties with acute or convalescent COVID-19.

The rearrangement links TRBV5-6 to TRBJ1-2, with TRBD1 matching 11 bases. In germline, CDR1 is SGHDT, CDR2 YYEEEE. The CDR3 sequence is 13 residues long. V was pared by 3 bases and J by 8 bases, with 3 bases of the junction left unmatched. The CDR3: CASSSDRGLGYTF. In DNA, the CDR3 is TGTGCCAGCAGCTCGGACAGGGGGCTGGGCTACACCTTC.

This clone was seen more than once but under ten times. The rearrangement joins TRBV28 to TRBJ2-7, with TRBD1 matching over 8 bases. CDR1 MDHEN and CDR2 SYDVKM come from the germline V gene. V lost 6 bases and J lost 0; bases outside the gene matches: 13. The CDR3 totals 17 residues. The CDR3: CASSPTQGAQSSYEQYF. The CDR3 coding sequence is TGTGCCAGCAGCCCCACCCAGGGGGCGCAAAGCTCCTACGAGCAGTACTTC.

The chain links TRBV7-2 to TRBJ2-1; 8 bases match TRBD1. CDR3 length equals 14 residues. Germline V CDR1 and CDR2: SGHTA, FQGNSA. The ends lost 3 bases at V and 7 bases at J; junction bases unmatched: 5. DNA for the CDR3: TGTGCCAGCAGCTTGGGCAGGGGGCGAAATGAGCAGTTCTTC. Amino acid sequence: CASSLGRGRNEQFF.

This chain uses TRBV3-1 (or the pseudogene TRBV3-2) with TRBJ1-2, with D unresolved. The CDR3 extends over 15 amino acids. The V gene lost 2 bases and the J gene lost 2 bases, with 12 bases spanning the gap. CDR1 is LGHDT, CDR2 YNNKEL, per germline (reference sequence). DNA of the CDR3: TGTGCCAGCAGCCAATCGTCGGGGAGGAACTATGGCTACACCTTC. Translated: CASSQSSGRNYGYTF.

Comment on this clone: The sample has other DNA sequences that encode this CDR3 too. The rearrangement uses TRBV5-1 and TRBJ1-1, with 7 bases lining up with TRBD1. V was pared by 2 bases and J by 1 base, with 2 bases of the junction left unmatched. This CDR3 comprises 14 residues. CDR1 and CDR2 from the germline V gene are SGHRS and YFSETQ. CDR3 coding DNA: TGCGCCAGCAGCTTACAGGGGCAGAACACTGAAGCTTTCTTT. Protein product: CASSLQGQNTEAFF. The whole variable domain, filled in from reference TRBV5-1 and TRBJ1-1, reads KAGVTQTPRYLIKTRGQQVTLSCSPISGHRSVSWYQQTPGQGLQFLFEYFSETQRNKGNFPGRFSGRQFSNSRSEMNVSTLELGDSALYLCASSLQGQNTEAFFGQGTRLTVV.